A selection of T cell receptor beta chains follows, all from one sample in a study of shared clonotypes between healthy human individuals. TCRdb's copy holds only in-frame clones and misses some; the assay was immunoSEQ multiplex PCR. The repertoire holds hundreds of thousands of clones, less than 80% seen once, with approximately 1.8% in the top ten. The sequenced material came from memory CD4+ T cells sorted from blood. All receptors derive from a young woman in good health. Each CDR3 is given without its conserved first and last residue.

j_call v_call cdr3_aa
TRBJ2-7 TRBV5-1 ASSSSGPYEQY
TRBJ2-4 TRBV5-4 ASSLQPLLAKNIQY
TRBJ1-4 TRBV4-1 ASSQGYGTTNEKLF
TRBJ2-1 TRBV10-3 AISEKGFDEQF
TRBJ2-3 TRBV19 ASSTWQRVNTQY
TRBJ2-7 TRBV5-1 ASTDGPEQY
TRBJ2-1 TRBV18 ASSPRRTGGLGNEQF
TRBJ1-5 TRBV2 ASSAGGARSNQPQH
TRBJ2-7 TRBV27 ASRWGQGASEQY
TRBJ2-3 TRBV2 AGAGTGSTDTQY
TRBJ2-5 TRBV15 ATSRDNLGTQY
TRBJ1-5 TRBV6-1 ASKVSQLSNQPQH
TRBJ2-4 TRBV28 ASSSIMGIQY
TRBJ2-5 TRBV7-2 ASSLALVRTGKETQY
TRBJ2-3 TRBV7-2 ASSSGTGGLTDTQY
TRBJ2-7 TRBV28 ASSRDTLSYEQY
TRBJ2-5 TRBV2 ASTVDSGRTRETQY
TRBJ1-5 TRBV27 ASSLSGASWGNQPQH
TRBJ2-5 TRBV29-1 SVEGLLLETQY
TRBJ1-5 TRBV2 ASRLTDQPQH
TRBJ1-5 TRBV7-2 ASSLQRDQPQH
TRBJ2-7 TRBV28 ASRVIGTSGDYEQY
TRBJ2-7 TRBV27 ASSPLDTPYEQY
TRBJ2-2 TRBV12-2 ASRLSGRAGELF
TRBJ2-7 TRBV9 ASSVDYSSSYEQY
TRBJ2-3 TRBV21-1 ASSDSGLAGVRTDTQY
TRBJ2-7 TRBV9 ASSPLPPWSGSYDEQY
TRBJ2-7 TRBV4-1 ASSQSGLRAGSYEQY
TRBJ1-5 TRBV28 ASSPRTARNQPQH
TRBJ2-5 TRBV18 ASSKVQDQETQY
TRBJ2-7 TRBV11-2 ASSLDTSGSYEQY
TRBJ1-6 TRBV2 ATYREAGSPLH
TRBJ1-5 TRBV27 ATGQYGSNQPQH
TRBJ1-1 TRBV29-1 SVDDEMANTEAF
TRBJ1-3 TRBV27 ASSPSGGNTIY
TRBJ1-1 TRBV18 ASSQSLDPLGAEAF
TRBJ1-1 TRBV19 ASSPQDRGHRNTEAF
TRBJ1-3 TRBV7-9 ASSITQAPSSGNTIY
TRBJ2-7 TRBV6-5 ASTRTSGYEQY
TRBJ2-7 TRBV28 ASSRAGAGTYEQY